This TCR beta chain was sequenced during a study of shared clonotypes between healthy human individuals. This clone occurred once. The germline V gene has CDR1 SGHDN and CDR2 FVKESK. V gave up 1 base and J gave up 7 bases; unmatched junction bases: 6. The length of the CDR3 is 14 residues. Clones were sequenced by immunoSEQ multiplex PCR, and TCRdb holds only the in-frame ones, with some missing. The data hold 2 million or so clones, with about 95% observed a single time. Sequenced material: naive CD4+ T cells sorted from blood. The subset denotes: CD45RA+ positively selected. The chain joins TRBV14 to TRBJ1-2; 7 bases align to TRBD1. The source of this sequence is a man younger than 35 in good health. This CDR3 is CASSQVDRFIGYTF. Here the CDR3 DNA reads TGTGCCAGCAGCCAAGTGGACAGGTTCATTGGCTACACCTTC.